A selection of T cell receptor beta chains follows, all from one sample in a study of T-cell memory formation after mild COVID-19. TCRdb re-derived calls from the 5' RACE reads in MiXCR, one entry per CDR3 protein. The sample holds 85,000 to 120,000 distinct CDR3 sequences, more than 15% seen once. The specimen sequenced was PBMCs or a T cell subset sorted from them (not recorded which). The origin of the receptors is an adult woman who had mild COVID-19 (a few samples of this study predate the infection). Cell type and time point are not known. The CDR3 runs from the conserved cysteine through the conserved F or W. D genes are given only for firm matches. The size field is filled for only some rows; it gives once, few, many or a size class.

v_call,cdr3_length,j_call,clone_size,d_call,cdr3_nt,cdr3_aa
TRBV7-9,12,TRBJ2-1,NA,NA,TGTGCCAGCAGCTTACTTCACAATGAGCAGTTCTTC,CASSLLHNEQFF
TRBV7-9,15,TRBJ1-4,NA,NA,TGTGCCAGCAGCTTAGTTTTCGGGAAGGATGAAAAACTGTTTTTT,CASSLVFGKDEKLFF
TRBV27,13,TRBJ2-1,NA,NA,TGTGCCAGCAGACCTGGGGCGTACAATGAGCAGTTCTTC,CASRPGAYNEQFF
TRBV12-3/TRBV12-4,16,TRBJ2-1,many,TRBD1,TGTGCCAGCAGTCGCCCTACAGGGGGCACGGGGAATGAGCAGTTCTTC,CASSRPTGGTGNEQFF
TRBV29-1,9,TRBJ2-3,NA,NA,TGCAGCGTTGAAGATCTGGACCTCTTT,CSVEDLDLF
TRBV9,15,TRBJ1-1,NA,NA,TGTGCCAGCAGCGTAGCTGGGGGCTTTGGGACTGAAGCTTTCTTT,CASSVAGGFGTEAFF
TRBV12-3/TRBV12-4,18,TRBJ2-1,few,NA,TGTGCCAGCAGTTTTGGTGGGGGCTCCTATGTGTATGCCAATGAGCAGTTCTTC,CASSFGGGSYVYANEQFF
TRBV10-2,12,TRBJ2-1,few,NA,TGCGCCAGCAGTGAGATAGGCGCGGTGCAGTTCTTC,CASSEIGAVQFF
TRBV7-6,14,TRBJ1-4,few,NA,TGTGCCAGCAGCCCCTCCGGGGGTGGTGAAAAACTGTTTTTT,CASSPSGGGEKLFF
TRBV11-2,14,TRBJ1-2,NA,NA,TGTGCCAGCAGCCCCGCCGGGACAAGATATGGCTACACCTTC,CASSPAGTRYGYTF
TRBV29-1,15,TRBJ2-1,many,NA,TGCAGCGTTGAAGATGGCCAGGGGTCCTACAATGAGCAGTTCTTC,CSVEDGQGSYNEQFF
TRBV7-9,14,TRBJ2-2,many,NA,TGTGCCAGCAGCCCAGACAGAGACACCGGGGAGCTGTTTTTT,CASSPDRDTGELFF
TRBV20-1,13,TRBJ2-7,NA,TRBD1,TGCAGTGCTCGCCGGGACAGGGACTACGAGCAGTACTTC,CSARRDRDYEQYF
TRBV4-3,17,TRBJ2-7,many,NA,TGCGCCAGCAGCCAAGGAGCGGCTGGGAGTGGGTCCTACGAGCAGTACTTC,CASSQGAAGSGSYEQYF
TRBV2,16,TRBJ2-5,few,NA,TGTGCCAGCAGTGACCCCTCAACAGGGCCGGCCGTGACCCAGTACTTC,CASSDPSTGPAVTQYF
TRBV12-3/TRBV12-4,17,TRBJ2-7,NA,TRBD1,TGTGCCAGCAGTCTAGTCTCCGCGATAACAGGGGTAGCCGAGCAGTACTTC,CASSLVSAITGVAEQYF
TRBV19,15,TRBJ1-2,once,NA,TGTGCCAGTAGTATAGATCTGGATCTGATCTATGGCTACACCTTC,CASSIDLDLIYGYTF
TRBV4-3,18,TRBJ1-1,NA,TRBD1,TGCGCCAGCAGCCAGAGGACAGGGGATAACTTACTGAACACTGAAGCTTTCTTT,CASSQRTGDNLLNTEAFF
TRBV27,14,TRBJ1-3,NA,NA,TGTGCCAGCAGAAGAAGGGGGACCGGAAACACCATATATTTT,CASRRRGTGNTIYF
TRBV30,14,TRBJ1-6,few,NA,TGTGCCTTCGATTTTGGGACGCTTAATTCACCCCTCCACTTT,CAFDFGTLNSPLHF
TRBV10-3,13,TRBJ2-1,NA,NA,TGTGCCATCAGTGAGGAGACGAACAATGAGCAGTTCTTC,CAISEETNNEQFF
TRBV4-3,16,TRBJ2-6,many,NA,TGCGCCAGCAGCCAGGACTCCTACTCTGGGGCCAACGTCCTGACTTTC,CASSQDSYSGANVLTF
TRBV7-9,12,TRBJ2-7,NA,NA,TGTGCCAGCAGCGCCGTCATCTACGAGCAGTACTTC,CASSAVIYEQYF
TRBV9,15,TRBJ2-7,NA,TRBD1,TGTGCCAGCAGCGCTTCGGGACAGGGGGCCTACGAGCAGTACTTC,CASSASGQGAYEQYF
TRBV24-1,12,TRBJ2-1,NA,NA,TGTGCCACCAGTGAATTAGGTAATGAGCAGTTCTTC,CATSELGNEQFF
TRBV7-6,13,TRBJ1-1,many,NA,TGTGCCAGCAGCTTAGGTCTTTACTATGAAGCTTTCTTT,CASSLGLYYEAFF
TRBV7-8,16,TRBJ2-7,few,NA,TGTGCCAGCAGCTTAGTCGGCGGGGACACATCCTACGAGCAGTACTTC,CASSLVGGDTSYEQYF